This T cell receptor beta chain appears in the sequencing data of a study of shared clonotypes between healthy human individuals. With regard to this clone: What it binds is not known.

Study observations and caveats: As a rule, naive subsets had a larger estimated richness than memory subsets.

The assay was immunoSEQ multiplex PCR, and TCRdb's table has in-frame clones only and misses some. The data hold approximately 710,000 clones, with 90% observed a single time. Only Caucasian adults living in Nashville, Tennessee made up the donor group. CD8 memory combined CD45RO+ cells with CCR7-negative CD45RA+ TemRA cells. The TCR sequence derives from a man aged 18 to 30 in good health. Some clones in this sample may be carry-over from other donors' samples. Source material: memory CD8+ T cells from PBMCs. Sample subset: CD45RO+ cells pooled with CCR7-negative TemRA cells.

Here the CDR3 DNA reads TGTGCCTTTACTAGCAATGAGCAGTTCTTC. Encoded protein: CAFTSNEQFF. This chain joins TRBV15 and TRBJ2-1; maybe TRBD2 (5 bases). V was cut by 11 bases and J by 6 bases, with 8 bases left in between. Germline assignment: CDR1 LNHNV and CDR2 YYDKDF (reference sequence). The CDR3 loop spans 10 amino acids.